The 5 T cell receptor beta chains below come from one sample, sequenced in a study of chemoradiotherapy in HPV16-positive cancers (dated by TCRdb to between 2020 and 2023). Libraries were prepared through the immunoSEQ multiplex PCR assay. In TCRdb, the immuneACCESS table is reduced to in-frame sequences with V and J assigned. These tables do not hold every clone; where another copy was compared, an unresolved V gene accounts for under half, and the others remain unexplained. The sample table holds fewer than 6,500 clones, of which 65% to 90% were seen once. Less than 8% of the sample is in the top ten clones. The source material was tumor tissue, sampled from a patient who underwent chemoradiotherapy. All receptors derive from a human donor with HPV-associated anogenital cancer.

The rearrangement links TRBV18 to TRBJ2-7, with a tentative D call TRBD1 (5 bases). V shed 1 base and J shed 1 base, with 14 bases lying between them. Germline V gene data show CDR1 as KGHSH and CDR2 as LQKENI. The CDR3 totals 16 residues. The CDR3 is CASSPLTEGVSYEQYF. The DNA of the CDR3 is TGTGCCAGCTCACCACTAACGGAAGGGGTTTCCTACGAGCAGTACTTC.

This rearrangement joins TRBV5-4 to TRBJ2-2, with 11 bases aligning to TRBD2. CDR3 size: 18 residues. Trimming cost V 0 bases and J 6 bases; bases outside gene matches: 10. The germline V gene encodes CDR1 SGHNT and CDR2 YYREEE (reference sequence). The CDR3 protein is CASSLGTSGRRSPGELFF. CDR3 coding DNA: TGTGCCAGCAGCTTGGGTACTAGCGGGAGAAGGTCACCCGGGGAGCTGTTTTTT.

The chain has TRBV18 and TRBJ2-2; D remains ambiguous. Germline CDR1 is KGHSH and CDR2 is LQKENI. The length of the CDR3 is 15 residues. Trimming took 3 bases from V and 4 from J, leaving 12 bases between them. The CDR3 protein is CASSPWALSTGELFF. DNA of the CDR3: TGTGCCAGCTCACCCTGGGCTCTGAGCACCGGGGAGCTGTTTTTT.

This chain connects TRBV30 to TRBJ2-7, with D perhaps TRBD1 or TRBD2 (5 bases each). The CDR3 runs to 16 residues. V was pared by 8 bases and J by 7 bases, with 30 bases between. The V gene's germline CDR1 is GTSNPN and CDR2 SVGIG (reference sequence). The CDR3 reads CAARRGAPLTRGEQYF. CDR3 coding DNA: TGTGCCGCCCGACGTGGGGCCCCTCTCACCCGGGGAGAGCAGTACTTC.

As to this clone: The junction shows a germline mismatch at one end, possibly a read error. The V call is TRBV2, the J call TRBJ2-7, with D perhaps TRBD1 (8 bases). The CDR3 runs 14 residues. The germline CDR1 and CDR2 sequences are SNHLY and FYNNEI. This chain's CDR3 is CVSTQNDRGGEQYF. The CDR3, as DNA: TGTGTCAGCACCCAGAACGACAGGGGAGGGGAGCAGTACTTC. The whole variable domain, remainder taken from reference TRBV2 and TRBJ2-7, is EPEVTQTPSHQVTQMGQEVILRCVPISNHLYFYWYRQILGQKVEFLVSFYNNEISEKSEIFDDQFSVERPDGSNFTLKIRSTKLEDSAMYFCVSTQNDRGGEQYFGPGTRLTVT.